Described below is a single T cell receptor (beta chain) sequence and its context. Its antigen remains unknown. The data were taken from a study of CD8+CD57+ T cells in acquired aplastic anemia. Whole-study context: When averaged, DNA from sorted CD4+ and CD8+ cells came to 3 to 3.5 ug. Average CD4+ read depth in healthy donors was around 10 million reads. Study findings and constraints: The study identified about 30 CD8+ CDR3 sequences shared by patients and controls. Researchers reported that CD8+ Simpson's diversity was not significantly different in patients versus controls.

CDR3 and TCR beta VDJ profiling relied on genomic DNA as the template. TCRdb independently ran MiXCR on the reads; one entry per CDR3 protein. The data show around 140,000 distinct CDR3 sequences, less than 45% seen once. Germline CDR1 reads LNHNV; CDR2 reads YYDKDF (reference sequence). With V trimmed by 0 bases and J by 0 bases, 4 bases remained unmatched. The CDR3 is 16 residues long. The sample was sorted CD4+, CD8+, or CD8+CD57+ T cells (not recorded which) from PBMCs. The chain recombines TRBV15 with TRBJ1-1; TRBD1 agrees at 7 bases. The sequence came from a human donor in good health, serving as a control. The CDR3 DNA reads TGTGCCACCAGCAGAGATCACAGGGGATTGAACACTGAAGCTTTCTTT. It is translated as CATSRDHRGLNTEAFF.